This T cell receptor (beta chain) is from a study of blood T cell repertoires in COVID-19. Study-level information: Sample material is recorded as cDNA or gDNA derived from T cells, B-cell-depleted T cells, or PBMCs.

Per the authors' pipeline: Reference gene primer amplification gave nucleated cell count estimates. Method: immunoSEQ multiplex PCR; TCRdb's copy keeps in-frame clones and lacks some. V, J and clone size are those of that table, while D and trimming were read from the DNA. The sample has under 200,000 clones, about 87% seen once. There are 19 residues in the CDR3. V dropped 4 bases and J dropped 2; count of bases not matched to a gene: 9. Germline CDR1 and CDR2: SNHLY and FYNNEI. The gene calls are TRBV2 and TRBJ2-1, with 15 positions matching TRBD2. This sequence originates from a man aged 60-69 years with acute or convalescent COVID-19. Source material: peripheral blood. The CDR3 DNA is TGTGCCAGCAGTGCAGGGACTAGCGGGGGGTCCCGGGCCTACAATGAGCAGTTCTTC. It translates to CASSAGTSGGSRAYNEQFF.